The T cell receptor (beta chain) under discussion was sequenced for a study of yellow fever vaccine responses in identical twins. Regarding the study as a whole: The authors reported partly convergent, partly personalized vaccine responses in identical twins.

One entry per CDR3 protein, called by TCRdb with MiXCR from the RT-PCR reads. The sample shows nearly 3,500 distinct CDR3 sequences, about 85% of them seen only once. On this clonotype: What it recognizes is unknown.

The junction had 0 bases not matched to a gene; V was cut back by 3 bases and J by 3 bases. The CDR3 extends over 12 amino acids. Germline V gene sequence: CDR1 DFQATT, CDR2 SNEGSKA (reference sequence). The rearrangement links TRBV20-1 to TRBJ2-7; 9 bases fit TRBD2. The origin of this receptor is a woman aged 18-29 years who received the yellow fever vaccine. Sequencing used T cells from blood (PBMCs), unsorted or a sorted subset (not recorded which), obtained before or after yellow fever vaccination (not recorded which). DNA for the CDR3: TGCAGTGCTAGGACTAGCGGCTACGAGCAGTACTTC. This encodes CSARTSGYEQYF.